Below are 23 T cell receptor beta chains sequenced from a single sample in a study of T cells in localized non-small cell lung cancer. Sequencing was performed with immunoSEQ multiplex PCR; in TCRdb, only in-frame clones are kept and a portion is missing. The sample records roughly 36,000 clones, roughly 80% being singletons. This sample comprised PBMCs, obtained before any cancer treatment. These receptors were collected from a woman aged 35 to 70 with stage II squamous cell lung carcinoma.

CDR3 sequence reads: CASSPTGANTGELFF. The CDR3 coding sequence is TGTGCCAGCAGCCCCACGGGAGCCAACACCGGGGAGCTGTTTTTT. The V gene is TRBV7-9, the J gene TRBJ2-2; D possibly corresponds to TRBD2 (6 bases). Germline V gene sequence: CDR1 SEHNR, CDR2 FQNEAQ (reference sequence). V lost 5 bases, J lost 2 bases, and 12 bases lay in between. The CDR3 totals 15 residues.

The gene calls are TRBV6-6 and TRBJ2-2, with D perhaps TRBD1 or TRBD2 (6 bases each). This CDR3 spans 16 amino acids. The ends were cut back, 8 bases at V and 6 bases at J, with 22 bases in the middle. Germline CDR1 MNHNY, CDR2 SVGAGI (reference sequence). The CDR3 DNA reads TGTGCCAGCTCCAGGTCTAACGGGGGCAGCGCCGGGGAGCTGTTTTTT. This translates into CASSRSNGGSAGELFF.

This chain joins TRBV29-1 and TRBJ2-1; 7 nucleotides match TRBD2. In germline, CDR1 is SQVTM, CDR2 ANQGSEA. The J segment lost 7 bases and the V segment lost 3 bases, leaving 6 bases of the junction unmatched. The CDR3 covers 13 residues. The CDR3 loop is CSVDPGGRNEQFF. The CDR3 nucleotides read TGCAGCGTTGATCCGGGAGGAAGAAATGAGCAGTTCTTC.

The rearrangement joins TRBV6-1 to TRBJ1-1, with a possible D match to TRBD1 (5 bases). The germline V gene encodes CDR1 MNHNS and CDR2 SASEGT. The V gene lost 11 bases and the J gene lost 0 bases, with 13 bases spanning the gap. The CDR3 has 13 amino acids. CDR3 in amino acids: CAGARAMNTEAFF. DNA for the CDR3: TGTGCCGGGGCCAGGGCTATGAACACTGAAGCTTTCTTT.

The rearrangement links TRBV11-1 to TRBJ2-7; D perhaps matches TRBD2 (5 bases). The ends were cut back, 4 bases at V and 5 bases at J, with 9 bases in the middle. CDR1 and CDR2 (germline): SGHAT, FQDESV (reference sequence). The CDR3 contains 12 residues. CDR3: CASSSAGDEQYF. As DNA, the CDR3 is TGTGCCAGCAGCTCCGCGGGTGACGAGCAGTACTTC.

In nucleotides, the CDR3 is TGTGCCAGCAGTGGCGCCGAGGGCCTTCCCCAGCCCCAGCATTTT. Its translation: CASSGAEGLPQPQHF. V usage is TRBV28 and J usage is TRBJ1-5; D is unclear. Germline CDR1 MDHEN, CDR2 SYDVKM. The CDR3 loop spans 15 amino acids. V was trimmed by 5 bases and J by 7 bases, leaving 18 bases between them.

The chain carries TRBV5-1 and TRBJ1-1; D ambiguous. The CDR3 extends over 14 amino acids. Trimming removed 6 bases at V and 3 bases at J, with 15 bases between. CDR1 is SGHRS, CDR2 YFSETQ, per germline. The CDR3 DNA is TGCGCCAGCACCTCTGACGGTAGGGACACTGAAGCTTTCTTT. This sequence encodes CASTSDGRDTEAFF.

J is TRBJ1-3 and V is TRBV5-1; D possibly corresponds to TRBD1 (5 bases). This CDR3 has 16 residues. Germline loops: CDR1 SGHRS, CDR2 YFSETQ. V shed 0 bases and J shed 3 bases, with 13 bases lying between them. The CDR3 DNA is TGCGCCAGCAGCTTGGGGAACACCGACAGTGGAAACACCATATATTTT. Translating it yields CASSLGNTDSGNTIYF.

The chain recombines TRBV18 with TRBJ1-1; no firm D call. Trimming took 3 bases from V and 3 from J, leaving 11 bases between them. The CDR3 covers 14 residues. Germline V gene lookup returns CDR1 KGHSH and CDR2 LQKENI. The chain's CDR3 is CASSPSRGHTEAFF. DNA for the CDR3: TGTGCCAGCTCACCTTCTCGAGGGCACACTGAAGCTTTCTTT.

CDR3 region: CASSPTSGKLSGELFF. The CDR3, as DNA: TGCGCCAGCAGCCCTACTAGCGGGAAGCTGTCCGGGGAGCTGTTTTTT. This chain uses TRBV5-1 with TRBJ2-2, with TRBD2 matching over 10 bases. J gave up 6 bases and V 4 bases, and 9 bases lay outside the gene matches. The CDR3 spans 16 residues. Germline values: CDR1 SGHRS, CDR2 YFSETQ.

The J gene is TRBJ1-1, the V gene TRBV6-5, with D possibly matching TRBD1 (5 bases). V shed 0 bases and J shed 5 bases, with 10 bases lying between them. CDR1 is MNHEY and CDR2 is SVGAGI in the germline V gene. The CDR3 runs to 14 residues. The CDR3 spells CASSYSGEGTEAFF. DNA of the CDR3: TGTGCCAGCAGTTACTCGGGGGAGGGAACTGAAGCTTTCTTT.

The chain joins TRBV4-2 to TRBJ1-4, with D possibly matching TRBD1 (5 bases). This CDR3 region has 16 residues. Germline V gene lookup returns CDR1 LGHNA and CDR2 YNFKEQ. Trimming stripped 1 base from V and 6 bases from J, with 15 bases between. The CDR3 nucleotides are TGTGCCAGCAGCCAAGTGTCAAGGGGAGGTGATGAAAAACTGTTTTTT. This codes for CASSQVSRGGDEKLFF.

The count of this clone is one. The V and J genes are TRBV6-6 and TRBJ1-1; a possible D gene is TRBD1 (5 bases). There are 16 residues in the CDR3. V lost 5 bases and J 3 bases, leaving 19 bases between the germline ends. The germline CDR1 and CDR2 sequences are MNHNY and SVGAGI (reference sequence). CDR3 DNA sequence: TGTGCCAGCAGTCCCCGGGACGCACTAGGGGACACTGAAGCTTTCTTT. Its protein product is CASSPRDALGDTEAFF.

V gene TRBV27 combines with J gene TRBJ2-3, with unresolved D. The CDR3 runs 14 residues. V was pared by 4 bases and J by 3 bases, with 11 bases between. Per the germline V gene, CDR1 is MNHEY and CDR2 is SMNVEV (reference sequence). CDR3 in amino acids: CASSWSAPTDTQYF. The CDR3 DNA follows: TGTGCCAGCAGTTGGAGCGCTCCGACAGATACGCAGTATTTT.

The genes are TRBV5-8 and TRBJ2-1; D may be TRBD1 (6 bases). The V gene's germline CDR1 is SGHTS and CDR2 YDEGEE. V lost 4 bases, J lost 9 bases, and 14 bases lay in between. The CDR3 spans 13 residues. For the CDR3, the DNA is TGTGCCAGCAGCCGGCAGGGGTGGAGTGAGCAGTTCTTC. As protein: CASSRQGWSEQFF.

The gene calls are TRBV29-1 and TRBJ2-5; TRBD1 aligns across 9 bases. The V segment lost 7 bases and the J segment 3 bases; nucleotides outside the gene matches: 6. CDR3 size: 13 residues. In germline, CDR1 is SQVTM, CDR2 ANQGSEA. The CDR3 region is CSGSRDREETQYF. The CDR3 DNA follows: TGCAGCGGCTCCCGGGACAGGGAAGAGACCCAGTACTTC. The full variable domain, rest sourced from reference TRBV29-1 and TRBJ2-5, is SAVISQKPSRDICQRGTSLTIQCQVDSQVTMMFWYRQQPGQSLTLIATANQGSEATYESGFVIDKFPISRPNLTFSTLTVSNMSPEDSSIYLCSGSRDREETQYFGPGTRLLVL.

The chain recombines TRBV6-1 with TRBJ1-3; 9 positions agree with TRBD1. The germline V gene has CDR1 MNHNS and CDR2 SASEGT. Germline trimming cut 3 bases from V and 4 bases from J; bases unmatched to any gene: 1. CDR3 length equals 14 residues. This CDR3 reads CASSEGQGGNTIYF. The CDR3 DNA sequence: TGTGCCAGCAGTGAGGGACAGGGAGGAAACACCATATATTTT.

This chain links TRBV6-5 with TRBJ2-3, with D possibly called TRBD1 or TRBD2 (7 bases each). The CDR3 runs 15 residues. Germline V gene data show CDR1 as MNHEY and CDR2 as SVGAGI. V lost 4 bases, J lost 1 base, and 12 bases lay in between. The CDR3 loop reads CASSSQGGGTDTQYF. The CDR3 nucleotides read TGTGCCAGCAGTTCTCAGGGGGGGGGCACAGATACGCAGTATTTT.

The chain couples TRBV29-1 to TRBJ2-5; D tentatively reads TRBD1 or TRBD2 (5 bases each). The CDR3 is 13 residues long. Trimming cost V 4 bases and J 5 bases, with 14 bases left between them. The germline CDR1 and CDR2 sequences are SQVTM and ANQGSEA. The CDR3 nucleotides read TGCAGCGTTGTGGGACGGGCCCGGGAGACCCAGTACTTC. This codes for CSVVGRARETQYF.

This chain connects TRBV6-6 to TRBJ1-2, with TRBD1 matching over 10 bases. Germline CDR1 MNHNY, CDR2 SVGAGI (reference sequence). The CDR3 has 15 residues. V shed 6 bases and J 3 bases; nucleotides not matched to a gene: 7. The CDR3 region is CASSPRTGGDYGYTF. The CDR3 DNA is TGTGCCAGCAGCCCGAGGACAGGGGGGGACTATGGCTACACCTTC.

The chain employs TRBV15 and TRBJ1-1, with unresolved D. From germline, CDR1 is LNHNV and CDR2 YYDKDF (reference sequence). This CDR3 is built from 14 residues. V was trimmed by 0 bases and J by 1 base, leaving 6 bases between them. The CDR3 region has the DNA TGTGCCACCAGCAGAGAAAGGTGGAACACTGAAGCTTTCTTT. Residues: CATSRERWNTEAFF.

The V gene is TRBV4-3, the J gene TRBJ2-1; the match to TRBD2 covers 10 bases. CDR1 is LGHNA and CDR2 is YSLEER in the germline V gene. V lost 0 bases to trimming and J lost 9 bases; unmatched junction nucleotides: 8. The CDR3 runs to 16 residues. The chain's CDR3 is CASSQDLLAGAGEQFF. The CDR3 DNA reads as TGCGCCAGCAGCCAAGATTTGCTAGCGGGAGCGGGTGAGCAGTTCTTC.

This clone was counted a few times. This chain links TRBV15 with TRBJ1-2; D may be TRBD1 (6 bases). The CDR3 sequence is 13 residues long. Germline CDR1 is LNHNV and CDR2 is YYDKDF (reference sequence). V gave up 1 base and J gave up 3 bases, with 6 bases separating them. The CDR3 here is CATSRGQDYGYTF. The CDR3 DNA follows: TGTGCCACCAGCAGAGGACAGGACTATGGCTACACCTTC.